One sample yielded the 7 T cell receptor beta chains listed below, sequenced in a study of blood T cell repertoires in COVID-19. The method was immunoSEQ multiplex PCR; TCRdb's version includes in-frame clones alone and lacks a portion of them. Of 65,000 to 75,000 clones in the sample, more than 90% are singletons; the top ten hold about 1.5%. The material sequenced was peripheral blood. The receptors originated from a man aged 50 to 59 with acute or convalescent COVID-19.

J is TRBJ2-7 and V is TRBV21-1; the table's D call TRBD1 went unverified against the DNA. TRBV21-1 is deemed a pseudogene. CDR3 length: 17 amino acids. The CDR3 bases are TGTGCCAGCAGCAAACTAGGGGAACCGTGGACATTCTACGAGCAGTACGTC. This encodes CASSKLGEPWTFYEQYV.

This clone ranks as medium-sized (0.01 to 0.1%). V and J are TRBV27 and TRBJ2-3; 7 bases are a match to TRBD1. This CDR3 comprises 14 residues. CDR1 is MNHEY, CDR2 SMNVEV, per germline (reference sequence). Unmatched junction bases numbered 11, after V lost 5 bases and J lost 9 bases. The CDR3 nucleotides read TGTGCCAGCAGTAGGGACAGCGACCCCGGGACGCAGTATTTT. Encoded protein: CASSRDSDPGTQYF.

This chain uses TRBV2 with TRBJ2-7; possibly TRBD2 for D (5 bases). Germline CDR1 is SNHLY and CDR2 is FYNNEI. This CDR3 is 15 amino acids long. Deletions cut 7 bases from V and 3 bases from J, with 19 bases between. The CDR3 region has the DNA TGTGCCAGCAATCGAGGGTCGTACTTGGGCTACGAGCAGTACGTC. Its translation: CASNRGSYLGYEQYV.

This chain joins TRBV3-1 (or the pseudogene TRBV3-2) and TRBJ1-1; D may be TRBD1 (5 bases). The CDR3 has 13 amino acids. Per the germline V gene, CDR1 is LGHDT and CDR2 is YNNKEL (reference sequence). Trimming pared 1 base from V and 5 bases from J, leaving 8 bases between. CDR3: CASSQARGTEAFF. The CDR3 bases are TGTGCCAGCAGCCAAGCAAGGGGAACTGAAGCTTTCTTT.

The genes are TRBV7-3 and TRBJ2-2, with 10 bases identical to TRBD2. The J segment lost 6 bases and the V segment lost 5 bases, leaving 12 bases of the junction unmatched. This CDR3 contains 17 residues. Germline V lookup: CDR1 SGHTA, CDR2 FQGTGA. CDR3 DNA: TGTGCCAGCAGCCAACTCGCGCTAGCGGGGGCCCCCGGGGAGCTGTTTTTT. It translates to CASSQLALAGAPGELFF.

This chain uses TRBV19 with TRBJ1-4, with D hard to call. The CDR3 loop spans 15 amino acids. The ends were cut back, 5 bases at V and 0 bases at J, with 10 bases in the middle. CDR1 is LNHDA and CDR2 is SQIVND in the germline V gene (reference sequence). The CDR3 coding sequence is TGTGCCAGTAGTCCCCGGACTCCAACTAATGAAAAACTGTTTTTT. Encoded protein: CASSPRTPTNEKLFF.

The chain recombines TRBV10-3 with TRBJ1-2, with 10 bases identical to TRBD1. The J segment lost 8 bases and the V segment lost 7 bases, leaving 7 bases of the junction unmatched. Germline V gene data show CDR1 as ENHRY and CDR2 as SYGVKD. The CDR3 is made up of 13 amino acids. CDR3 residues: CAITTGQGRGYTF. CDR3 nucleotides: TGTGCCATCACTACGGGACAGGGGAGAGGCTACACCTTC.